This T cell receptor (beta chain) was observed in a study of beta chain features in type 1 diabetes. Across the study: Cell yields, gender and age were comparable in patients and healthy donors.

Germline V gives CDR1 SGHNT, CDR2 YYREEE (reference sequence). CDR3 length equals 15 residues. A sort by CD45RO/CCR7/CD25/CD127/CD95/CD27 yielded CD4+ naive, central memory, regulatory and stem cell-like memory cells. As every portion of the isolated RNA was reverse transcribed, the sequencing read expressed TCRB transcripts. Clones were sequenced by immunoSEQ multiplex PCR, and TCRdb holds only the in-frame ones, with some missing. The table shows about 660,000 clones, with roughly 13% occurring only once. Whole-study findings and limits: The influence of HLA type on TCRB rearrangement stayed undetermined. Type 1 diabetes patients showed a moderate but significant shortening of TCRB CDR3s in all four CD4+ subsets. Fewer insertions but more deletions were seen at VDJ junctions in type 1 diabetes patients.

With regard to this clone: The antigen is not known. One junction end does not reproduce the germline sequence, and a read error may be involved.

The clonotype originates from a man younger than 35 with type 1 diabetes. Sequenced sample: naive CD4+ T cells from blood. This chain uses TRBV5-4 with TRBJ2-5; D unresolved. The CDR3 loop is CASSPNVVGQGTQYF. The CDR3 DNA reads TGTGCCAGCAGCCCGAATGTAGTCGGCCAAGGGACCCAGTACTTC. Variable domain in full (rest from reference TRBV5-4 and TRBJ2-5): ETGVTQSPTHLIKTRGQQVTLRCSSQSGHNTVSWYQQALGQGPQFIFQYYREEENGRGNFPPRFSGLQFPNYSSELNVNALELDDSALYLCASSPNVVGQGTQYFGPGTRLLVL.